This is a list of T cell receptor beta chains from one sample in a study of cytomegalovirus exposure and HLA in healthy donors. Sequencing used immunoSEQ multiplex PCR; TCRdb keeps in-frame clones, though not all of them. The sample includes more than 50,000 clones, approximately 85% of them seen just once. The source material was PBMCs. The receptors stem from a female donor in good health and CMV-seronegative. CDR3s include the opening cysteine and the closing phenylalanine or tryptophan. The D gene is left open where the match is weak. Clone sizes are given selectively: once, few, many, or a class where the clone is expanded.

CDR3,DNA,D,V,J,size
CASSTPGVGQAKNTEAFF,TGTGCCAGCAGCACCCCGGGGGTTGGGCAGGCGAAGAACACTGAAGCTTTCTTT,.,TRBV7-9,TRBJ1-1,.
CASSLGLAGSYEQYF,TGTGCCAGCAGCTTAGGACTAGCGGGCTCCTACGAGCAGTACTTC,TRBD2,TRBV11-2,TRBJ2-7,.
CASSLDRGRVGGYTF,TGTGCCAGCAGCCTTGACAGGGGGCGGGTGGGGGGCTACACCTTC,TRBD1,TRBV7-2,TRBJ1-2,.
CASSERLAGLAGANVLTF,TGCGCCAGTTCCGAAAGACTAGCGGGACTAGCTGGGGCCAACGTCCTGACTTTC,TRBD2,TRBV5-1,TRBJ2-6,once
CASSLSPSSNQPQHF,TGCGCCAGCAGCTTGTCACCGAGTAGTAATCAGCCCCAGCATTTT,.,TRBV5-1,TRBJ1-5,.
CASRQVSFALNYGYTF,TGTGCCAGCAGGCAGGTCTCCTTCGCCCTGAACTATGGCTACACCTTC,.,TRBV2,TRBJ1-2,.
CASSLALGGRGEKLFF,TGTGCCAGCAGCTTAGCGCTTGGGGGGAGAGGGGAAAAACTGTTTTTT,.,TRBV7-8,TRBJ1-4,.
CASGLYDRVPNTIYF,TGTGCTAGTGGTTTGTACGACAGGGTCCCAAACACCATATATTTT,TRBD1,TRBV12-5,TRBJ1-3,.
CASSLGLAGEDAYNEQFF,TGCGCCAGCAGCCTCGGACTAGCGGGAGAGGACGCCTACAATGAGCAGTTCTTC,TRBD2,TRBV4-3,TRBJ2-1,.
CASSPGAGGLSGANVLTF,TGTGCCAGCTCACCAGGGGCAGGGGGCCTCTCTGGGGCCAACGTCCTGACTTTC,TRBD1,TRBV18,TRBJ2-6,.
CASSFENRVAGYTF,TGTGCCAGCAGCTTTGAAAACAGGGTCGCTGGCTACACCTTC,.,TRBV7-9,TRBJ1-2,few
CASSFPRPDTEAFF,TGTGCCAGCAGTTTCCCGCGGCCAGACACTGAAGCTTTCTTT,.,TRBV28,TRBJ1-1,once
CASRVRTGSSTDTQYF,TGTGCAAGTCGCGTGAGGACAGGATCTTCCACAGATACGCAGTATTTT,.,TRBV12-2,TRBJ2-3,.
CASSDSRVNEQFF,TGTGCCAGCAGTGATAGTCGGGTTAATGAGCAGTTCTTC,.,TRBV2,TRBJ2-1,.
CAPGYGYTF,TGTGCCCCGGGCTATGGCTACACCTTC,.,TRBV12-5,TRBJ1-2,.
CASSEFGSGINEQYF,TGCGCCAGCAGTGAGTTCGGGTCCGGGATAAACGAGCAGTACTTC,.,TRBV10-2,TRBJ2-7,once
CASSVTSGGLLYEQYF,TGTGCCAGCAGTGTGACTAGCGGAGGTTTGTTATACGAGCAGTACTTC,TRBD2,TRBV6-1,TRBJ2-7,.
CASSLQGHQETQYF,TGTGCCAGCAGCCTGCAGGGGCACCAAGAGACCCAGTACTTC,.,TRBV11-2,TRBJ2-5,.
CASSTPGTSGRASGDTQYF,TGTGCCAGTAGTACCCCCGGGACTAGCGGGAGGGCATCCGGAGATACGCAGTATTTT,TRBD2,TRBV19,TRBJ2-3,.